This is a list of T cell receptor beta chains from one sample in a study of neurological immune-mediated disorders. TCRdb re-analysed the 5' RACE reads in MiXCR, keeping a single row per CDR3 protein. The sample has 55,000 to 60,000 distinct CDR3 sequences, around 3.5% seen once. The source material was PBMCs. These receptors came from a woman younger than 45 with multiple sclerosis. The CDR3 runs from the conserved cysteine through the conserved F or W. The D gene is left open where the match is weak. Expanded clones are given a class, and other clones once, few, many or no size at all.

D gene | J gene | V gene | clone size | CDR3 DNA | CDR3 protein
. | TRBJ2-7 | TRBV4-2 | many | TGTGCCAGCAGCCAGGGGATCCTCGATTACGAGCAGTACTTC | CASSQGILDYEQYF
. | TRBJ2-7 | TRBV6-1 | few | TGTGCCAGCAGTGAACGGGCCTACGAGCAGTACTTC | CASSERAYEQYF
. | TRBJ2-1 | TRBV7-9 | many | TGTGCCAGCAGCTTATTAAATGAGCAGTTCTTC | CASSLLNEQFF
TRBD1 | TRBJ2-1 | TRBV5-1 | . | TGCGCCAGCAGCTCCCGCTGGGACAGGGGGGACAATGAGCAGTTCTTC | CASSSRWDRGDNEQFF
. | TRBJ2-1 | TRBV7-9 | many | TGTGCCAGCAGGGTACAGGGAAACCTCAATGAGCAGTTCTTC | CASRVQGNLNEQFF
TRBD1 | TRBJ1-1 | TRBV6-5 | many | TGTGCCAGCAGTTACGGGACAGGGCTGAACACTGAAGCTTTCTTT | CASSYGTGLNTEAFF
. | TRBJ1-1 | TRBV12-3/TRBV12-4 | many | TGTGCCAGCAGTTTTAGGGGGAACACTGAAGCTTTCTTT | CASSFRGNTEAFF
. | TRBJ2-7 | TRBV5-1 | many | TGCGCCAGCAGCTTGGTCAGGGGCAACGAGCAGTACTTC | CASSLVRGNEQYF
. | TRBJ1-6 | TRBV6-2/TRBV6-3 | . | TGTGCCACCCATGGCCGGGGGGAAAATTCACCCCTCAACTTT | CATHGRGENSPLNF
. | TRBJ2-7 | TRBV30 | once | TGTGCCTGGAAAGCGGGCTCCTACGAGCAGTACTTC | CAWKAGSYEQYF
. | TRBJ2-1 | TRBV5-6 | many | TGTGCCAGCAGCTTGACCAGCTCCTACAATGAGCAGTTCTTC | CASSLTSSYNEQFF
TRBD2 | TRBJ2-3 | TRBV2 | many | TGTGCCAGCAGGGTTAGCGGGAGGGCCGGCACAGATACGCAGTATTTT | CASRVSGRAGTDTQYF
TRBD2 | TRBJ2-4 | TRBV2 | few | TGTGCCAGCAGTGACCCGGGACTAGCGGGAGGGAGAAACATTCAGTACTTC | CASSDPGLAGGRNIQYF
. | TRBJ2-5 | TRBV20-1 | many | TGCAGTGCTCTGAGGGAGACCCAGTACTTC | CSALRETQYF
. | TRBJ2-1 | TRBV4-3 | many | TGCGCCAGCAGCCAAGAGCCCAGCTACAATGAGCAGTTCTTC | CASSQEPSYNEQFF
. | TRBJ2-2 | TRBV5-1 | many | TGCGCCAGCAGGGTGACCGGGACTTCCACCGGGGAGCTGTTTTTT | CASRVTGTSTGELFF
. | TRBJ1-1 | TRBV6-5 | many | TGTGCCAGCGCTGTCGCGATAACGAGGGGTACTGAAGCTTTCTTT | CASAVAITRGTEAFF
. | TRBJ2-7 | TRBV11-2 | many | TGTGCCAGCAGCTCAATCCGGCAAAGTATCCCCCAAATGACCTACGAGCAGTACTTC | CASSSIRQSIPQMTYEQYF
. | TRBJ2-2 | TRBV5-1 | many | TGCGCCAGCAGCTTGATGTCAGGGAGCACCGGGGAGCTGTTTTTT | CASSLMSGSTGELFF
TRBD1 | TRBJ1-2 | TRBV29-1 | many | TGCAGCGTGGACAGGGGGCTTGGCTACACCTTC | CSVDRGLGYTF
TRBD2 | TRBJ2-7 | TRBV20-1 | many | TGCAGTGCGGCTAGCGGGTTCGGATGGGCCTACGAGCAGTACTTC | CSAASGFGWAYEQYF
. | TRBJ2-3 | TRBV12-3/TRBV12-4 | many | TGTGCCAGCAGTTTAAACAGGCCCACAGATACGCAGTATTTT | CASSLNRPTDTQYF
. | TRBJ1-1 | TRBV12-3/TRBV12-4 | many | TGTGCCAGCAGTTCAGCCGGCACTGAAGCTTTCTTT | CASSSAGTEAFF
. | TRBJ1-4 | TRBV5-1 | . | TGCGCCAGCAGCTTGTATCCAATGGACACAAAAGGCACTAATGAAAAACTGTTTTTT | CASSLYPMDTKGTNEKLFF
. | TRBJ2-1 | TRBV5-6 | many | TGTGCCAGCAGCTCGGAGAAGGGGTTTGGACGTTTCTATGAGCAGTTCTTC | CASSSEKGFGRFYEQFF
TRBD2 | TRBJ2-1 | TRBV11-2 | . | TGTGCCAGCAGCTCCGGACTAGCGGGAGGGCCAGGGTGGAATGAGCAGTTCTTC | CASSSGLAGGPGWNEQFF
. | TRBJ1-1 | TRBV5-6 | many | TGTGCCAGCAGCTTGCGGGGCACTGAAGCTTTCTTT | CASSLRGTEAFF
. | TRBJ2-1 | TRBV2 | many | TGTGCCAGCAGTTGGCTGAATGAGCAGTTCTTC | CASSWLNEQFF
. | TRBJ1-1 | TRBV28 | many | TGTGCCAGCAGGATGGGGACGGGGAACACTGAAGCTTTCTTT | CASRMGTGNTEAFF
. | TRBJ2-2 | TRBV7-2 | many | TGTGCCAGCAGCTTGACCGGAGTTACCGGGGAGCTGTTTTTT | CASSLTGVTGELFF
. | TRBJ2-1 | TRBV6-4 | few | TGTGCCAGCAGTGAGGGGCGGGGATGGAGTGAGCAGTTCTTC | CASSEGRGWSEQFF
. | TRBJ1-4 | TRBV20-1 | few | TGCAGTGCTAGAGACCTAGACAGGACGTTTAATGAAAAACTGTTTTTT | CSARDLDRTFNEKLFF
. | TRBJ2-5 | TRBV20-1 | many | TGCAGTGCTAGGTCCCGGGAGACCCAGTACTTC | CSARSRETQYF
. | TRBJ1-1 | TRBV29-1 | few | TGCAGCGTTGTACGAGGGGGGCTCAGAGCTTTCTTT | CSVVRGGLRAFF
. | TRBJ2-1 | TRBV6-2/TRBV6-3 | many | TGTGCCAGCAGCCGTCAGTACAATGAGCAGTTCTTC | CASSRQYNEQFF
TRBD2 | TRBJ2-7 | TRBV28 | few | TGTGCCAGCAGTTTATTAGCGGGAGACCTCGAGCAGTACTTC | CASSLLAGDLEQYF
. | TRBJ2-1 | TRBV5-1 | many | TGCGCCAGCAGCGTAAGTACAAAAACCAACAATGAGCAGTTCTTC | CASSVSTKTNNEQFF
. | TRBJ2-2 | TRBV5-1 | many | TGCGCCAGCAGCCAAGACGCAGCGAACACCGGGGAGCTGTTTTTT | CASSQDAANTGELFF
. | TRBJ2-5 | TRBV6-1 | . | TGTGCCAGCAGGGTAGTAGGGGGTCAAGAGACCCAGTACTTC | CASRVVGGQETQYF
. | TRBJ2-5 | TRBV7-8 | . | TGTGCCAGCAGCTTATACGTGGCCGGGGAGACCCAGTACTTC | CASSLYVAGETQYF
TRBD1 | TRBJ2-5 | TRBV5-1 | many | TGCGCCAGCAGCAGGACAGGGAACCAAGAGACCCAGTACTTC | CASSRTGNQETQYF
. | TRBJ2-1 | TRBV20-1 | many | TGCAGTGCTAGTCTTAATGAGCAGTTCTTC | CSASLNEQFF
. | TRBJ2-3 | TRBV6-2/TRBV6-3 | many | TGTGCCACCGAGGGCTCAGGGGCAGATACGCAGTATTTT | CATEGSGADTQYF
. | TRBJ2-1 | TRBV20-1 | many | TGCAGTGCTAGAGTGGTTTCCTACAATGAGCAGTTCTTC | CSARVVSYNEQFF
TRBD1 | TRBJ1-5 | TRBV12-3/TRBV12-4 | many | TGTGCCAGCAGCCGGGACAGGGCGGGAGGGGGCAATCAGCCCCAGCATTTT | CASSRDRAGGGNQPQHF
TRBD1 | TRBJ2-7 | TRBV7-8 | . | TGTGCCAGCAGCTCCACAGGGGACTCCTACGAGCAGTACTTC | CASSSTGDSYEQYF
. | TRBJ1-5 | TRBV27 | many | TGTGCCAGCAGGCCTCAAGGGGGATTTCGGCGTCAGCCCCAGCATTTT | CASRPQGGFRRQPQHF